This is a list of T cell receptor beta chains from one sample in a study of T-cell memory formation after mild COVID-19. TCRdb independently ran MiXCR on the 5' RACE reads; one entry per CDR3 protein. The data hold 560,000 or so distinct CDR3 sequences, with 15% to 20% observed a single time. The sequenced sample was PBMCs or a T cell subset sorted from them (not recorded which). The source of these receptors is an adult woman who had mild COVID-19 (a few samples of this study predate the infection). Cell type and time point are not known. CDR3s include the opening cysteine and the closing phenylalanine or tryptophan.

j_call,v_call,cdr3_length,cdr3_aa
TRBJ2-1,TRBV5-1,16,CASSSRLAEPYNEQFF
TRBJ2-2,TRBV5-1,14,CASGTGTNTGELFF
TRBJ1-1,TRBV2,14,CASWVGQAYTEAFF
TRBJ2-1,TRBV30,13,CAWRAGVRNEQFF
TRBJ1-1,TRBV12-3/TRBV12-4,16,CASSFHSGQGAPEAFF
TRBJ1-2,TRBV21-1,16,CASSKVWQGADYGYTF
TRBJ1-1,TRBV12-3/TRBV12-4,11,CASSISTEAFF
TRBJ2-1,TRBV20-1,16,CSARVARGRFSNEQFF
TRBJ1-1,TRBV6-2/TRBV6-3,12,CASSPLDRAVFF
TRBJ2-1,TRBV30,11,CAWSVRFEQFF
TRBJ2-2,TRBV12-3/TRBV12-4,15,CASSLRTSNTGELFF
TRBJ1-1,TRBV18,15,CASSPRQVMNTEAFF
TRBJ2-5,TRBV7-9,14,CASSLVRAEETQYF
TRBJ2-5,TRBV7-3,14,CASSLQGGQETQYF
TRBJ2-3,TRBV5-1,16,CASSLGGQGGTDTQYF
TRBJ1-1,TRBV20-1,14,CSAQTQGGNTEAFF
TRBJ2-7,TRBV5-1,14,CASSLVGGDPEQYF
TRBJ2-2,TRBV6-6,14,CASRRGRDTGELFF
TRBJ1-1,TRBV5-6,17,CASSLPGGTLMNTEAFF
TRBJ1-1,TRBV27,15,CASSWGEDLGAEAFF
TRBJ2-5,TRBV7-2,17,CASSLAPAGAGEETQYF
TRBJ1-1,TRBV19,13,CASRQVLNTEAFF
TRBJ1-5,TRBV3-1,14,CASSPAGRISPQHF
TRBJ2-3,TRBV7-2,20,CASSLTASGRIPFGSDTQYF
TRBJ2-1,TRBV9,12,CASSGEGNEQFF
TRBJ2-1,TRBV5-1,17,CASSRSRESGTYNEQFF
TRBJ2-7,TRBV29-1,14,CSAGDPGNSYEQYF
TRBJ2-5,TRBV7-2,15,CASSGRLVVGETQYF
TRBJ2-7,TRBV5-1,16,CASSPLEGGGPHEQYF
TRBJ2-7,TRBV5-5,13,CASSWGTLYEQYF
TRBJ2-1,TRBV4-3,16,CASSQDQNGPSDEQFF
TRBJ2-3,TRBV7-8,15,CASRLGRTSTDTQYF
TRBJ2-4,TRBV12-3/TRBV12-4,15,CASSSKRGGRDIQYF
TRBJ1-1,TRBV5-1,16,CASSLDRSFVNTEAFF
TRBJ1-1,TRBV29-1,13,CSVRTGWGTEAFF
TRBJ1-2,TRBV6-6,15,CASTPAGRANYGYTF
TRBJ1-1,TRBV5-1,13,CASSFTTKTEAFF
TRBJ2-3,TRBV9,15,CASSVDGISTDTQYF
TRBJ1-5,TRBV9,13,CASLPHPVQPQHF
TRBJ2-6,TRBV21-1,19,CASSKARTGRRSGANVLTF
TRBJ1-1,TRBV5-1,14,CASSLGEGDTEAFF
TRBJ1-2,TRBV7-9,16,CASSLRLGGTGYGYTF
TRBJ2-7,TRBV6-5,15,CASSPTDPDGDEQYF